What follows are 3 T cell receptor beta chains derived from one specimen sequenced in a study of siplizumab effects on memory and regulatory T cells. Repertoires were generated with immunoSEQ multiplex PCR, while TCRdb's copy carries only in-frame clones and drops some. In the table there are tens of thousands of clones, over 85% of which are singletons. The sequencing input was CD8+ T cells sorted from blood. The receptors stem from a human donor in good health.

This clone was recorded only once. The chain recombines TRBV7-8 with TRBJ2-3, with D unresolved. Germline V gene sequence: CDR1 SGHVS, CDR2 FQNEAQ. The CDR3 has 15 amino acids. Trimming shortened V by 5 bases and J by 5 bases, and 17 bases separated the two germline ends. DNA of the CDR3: TGTGCCAGCAGCAAAATTGGGGTGCCTTTAGATACGCAGTATTTT. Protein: CASSKIGVPLDTQYF.

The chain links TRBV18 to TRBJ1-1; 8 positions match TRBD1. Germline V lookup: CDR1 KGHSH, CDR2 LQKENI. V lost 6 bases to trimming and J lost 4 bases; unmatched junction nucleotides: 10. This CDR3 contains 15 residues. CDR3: CASSHINTGGTEAFF. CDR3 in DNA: TGTGCCAGCTCGCACATAAACACAGGGGGCACTGAAGCTTTCTTT.

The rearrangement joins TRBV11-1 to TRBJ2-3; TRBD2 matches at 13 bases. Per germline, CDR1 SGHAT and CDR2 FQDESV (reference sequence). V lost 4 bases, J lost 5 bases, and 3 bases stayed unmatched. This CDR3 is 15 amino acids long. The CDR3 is CASSWTSGSGDTQYF. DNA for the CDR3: TGTGCCAGCAGCTGGACTAGCGGGAGTGGAGATACGCAGTATTTT.